This T cell receptor (beta chain) is drawn from a study of T cells in Graves' hyperthyroidism and ophthalmopathy. Graves' hyperthyroidism qualified as stable when ophthalmopathy did not progress within 18 months. From under 12 ml of fresh peripheral blood, PBMCs were isolated. Regions amplified from RNA transcripts were the TCR beta CDR3 regions. First-round RT-PCR of the TCR CDR3 relied on the HTBI primer set. TCRdb processed the multiplex PCR reads anew with MiXCR; each CDR3 protein has one entry. The table records around 620,000 distinct CDR3 sequences, about 17% of them present only once. General study points: Ophthalmopathy onset followed model prediction by a median about 6.5 months. Separation of ophthalmopathy from stable hyperthyroidism was achieved by a 13 V-J model.

The CDR3 covers 14 residues. V shed 7 bases, J shed 6 bases, and the junction held 8 bases outside the gene matches. Germline CDR1 is MDHEN and CDR2 is SYDVKM. Comment on this clonotype: No antigen is known for it.

This TCR was recovered from a woman aged 25 to 39 with Graves' hyperthyroidism. This chain connects TRBV28 to TRBJ2-7; the match to TRBD1 covers 11 bases. Input material: blood. The CDR3 reads CASTPGTGGGEQYF. The CDR3 region has the DNA TGTGCCAGCACCCCCGGGACAGGGGGGGGCGAGCAGTACTTC.